This TCR beta chain was documented in a study of cytomegalovirus exposure and HLA in healthy donors. Findings and caveats of the study: Common viral pathogens (according to a later analysis) appeared linked to several of the most significant clusters. As was reported, the HLA-A and HLA-B alleles of most subjects were accurately predicted from TCR beta sequences.

CDR1 and CDR2 (germline): PRHDT, FYEKMQ (reference sequence). This CDR3 has 17 amino acids. V lost 5 bases to trimming and J lost 7 bases; unmatched junction nucleotides: 12. For this clone: The antigen remains unidentified.

Vbeta (60) and Jbeta (13) primers were used in the PCR. Measured with immunoSEQ multiplex PCR; TCRdb has only the in-frame clones, and not every one. The data contain under 150,000 clones, 60% to 80% of them seen just once; the ten biggest clones take up about 5%. This clonotype was sampled from a woman under 40 in good health and CMV-seropositive. The V gene is TRBV13, the J gene TRBJ2-2; 11 bases agree with TRBD2. Sequenced sample: PBMCs. CDR3 sequence reads: CASSLQLAGEKVGELFF. In DNA form, the CDR3 reads TGTGCCAGCAGCCTCCAACTAGCGGGAGAAAAGGTCGGGGAGCTGTTTTTT.